Below, one TCR beta chain is given with its context. TCRdb keeps only in-frame clones here, not all; method: immunoSEQ multiplex PCR. The repertoire holds 20,000 to 30,000 clones, with roughly 93% as singletons. The entry originates in a study of control samples from healthy donors and cancer patients. In germline, CDR1 is MNHEY, CDR2 SVGAGI. CDR3 length: 12 amino acids. With V trimmed by 9 bases and J by 5 bases, 6 bases remained unmatched. Sequencing was performed on PBMCs. The clonotype originates from a man aged 50 or older with lung cancer. The chain combines TRBV6-5 with TRBJ2-7; 8 bases fit TRBD1. The CDR3 reads CASTGQGDEQYF. As DNA, the CDR3 is TGTGCCAGTACAGGACAGGGCGACGAGCAGTACTTC.